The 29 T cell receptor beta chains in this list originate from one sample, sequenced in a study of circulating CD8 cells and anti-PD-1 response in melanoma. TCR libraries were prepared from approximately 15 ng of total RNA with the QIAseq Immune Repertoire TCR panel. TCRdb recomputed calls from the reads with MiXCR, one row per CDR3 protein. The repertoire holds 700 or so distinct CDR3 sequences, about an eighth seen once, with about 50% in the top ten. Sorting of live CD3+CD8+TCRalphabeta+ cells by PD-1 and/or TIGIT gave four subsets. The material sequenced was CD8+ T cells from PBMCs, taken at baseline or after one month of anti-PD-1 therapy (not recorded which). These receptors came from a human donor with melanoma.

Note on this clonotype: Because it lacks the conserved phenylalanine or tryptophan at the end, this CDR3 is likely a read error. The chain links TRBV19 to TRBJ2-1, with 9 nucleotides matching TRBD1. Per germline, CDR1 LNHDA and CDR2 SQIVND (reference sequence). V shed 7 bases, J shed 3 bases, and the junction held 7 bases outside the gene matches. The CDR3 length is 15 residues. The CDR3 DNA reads TGTGCCAGTAATCCGGGACAGGGATTCTACAATGAGCAGTTCCTC. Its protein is CASNPGQGFYNEQFL.

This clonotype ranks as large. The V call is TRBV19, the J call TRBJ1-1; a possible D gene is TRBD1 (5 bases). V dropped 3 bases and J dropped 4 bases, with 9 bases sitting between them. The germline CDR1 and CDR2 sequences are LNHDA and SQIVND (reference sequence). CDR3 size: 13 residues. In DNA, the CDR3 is TGTGCCAGTAGTATCGGGGCGGGCACTGAAGCTTTCTTT. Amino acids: CASSIGAGTEAFF.

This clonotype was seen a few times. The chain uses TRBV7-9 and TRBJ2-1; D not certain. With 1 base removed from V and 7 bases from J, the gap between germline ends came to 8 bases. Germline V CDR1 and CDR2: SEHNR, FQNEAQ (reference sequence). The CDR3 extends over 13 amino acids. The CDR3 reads CASSLVNLNEQFF. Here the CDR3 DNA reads TGTGCCAGCAGCTTAGTAAACCTGAATGAGCAGTTCTTC.

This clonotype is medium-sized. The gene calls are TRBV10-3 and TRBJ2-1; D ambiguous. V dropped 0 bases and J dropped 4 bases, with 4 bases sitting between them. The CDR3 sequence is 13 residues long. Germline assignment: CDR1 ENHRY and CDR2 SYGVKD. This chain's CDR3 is CAISESRYNEQFF. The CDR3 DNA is TGTGCCATCAGTGAGTCAAGGTACAATGAGCAGTTCTTC.

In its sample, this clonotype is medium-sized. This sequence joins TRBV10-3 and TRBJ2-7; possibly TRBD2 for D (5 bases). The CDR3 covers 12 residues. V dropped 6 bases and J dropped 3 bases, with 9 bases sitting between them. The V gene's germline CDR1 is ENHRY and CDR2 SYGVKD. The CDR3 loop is CAISEGLYEQYF. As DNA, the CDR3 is TGTGCCATCAGCGAGGGCCTCTACGAGCAGTACTTC.

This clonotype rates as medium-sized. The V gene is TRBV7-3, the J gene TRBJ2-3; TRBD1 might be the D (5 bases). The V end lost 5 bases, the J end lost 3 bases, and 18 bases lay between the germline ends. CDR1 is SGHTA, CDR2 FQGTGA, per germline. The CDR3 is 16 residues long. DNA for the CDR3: TGTGCCAGCAGCGAAGGGGTCCAGGATCCGACAGATACGCAGTATTTT. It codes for CASSEGVQDPTDTQYF.

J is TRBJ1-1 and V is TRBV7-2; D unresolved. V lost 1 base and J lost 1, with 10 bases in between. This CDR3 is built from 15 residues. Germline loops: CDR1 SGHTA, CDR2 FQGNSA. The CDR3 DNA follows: TGTGCCAGCAGCTTAGTTTCGGCAGGGAACACTGAAGCTTTCTTT. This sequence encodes CASSLVSAGNTEAFF.

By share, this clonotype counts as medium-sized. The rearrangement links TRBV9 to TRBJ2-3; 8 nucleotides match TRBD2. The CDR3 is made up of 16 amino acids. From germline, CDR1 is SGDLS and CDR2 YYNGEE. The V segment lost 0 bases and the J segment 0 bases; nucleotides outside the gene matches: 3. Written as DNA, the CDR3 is TGTGCCAGCAGCGTAGGACGGGGGGGAAGCACAGATACGCAGTATTTT. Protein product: CASSVGRGGSTDTQYF.

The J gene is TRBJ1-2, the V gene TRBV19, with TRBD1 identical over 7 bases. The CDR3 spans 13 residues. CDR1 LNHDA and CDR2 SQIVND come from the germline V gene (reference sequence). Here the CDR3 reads CSTAGGLNYGYTF. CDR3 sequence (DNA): TGTTCCACGGCAGGGGGGCTTAACTATGGCTACACCTTC.

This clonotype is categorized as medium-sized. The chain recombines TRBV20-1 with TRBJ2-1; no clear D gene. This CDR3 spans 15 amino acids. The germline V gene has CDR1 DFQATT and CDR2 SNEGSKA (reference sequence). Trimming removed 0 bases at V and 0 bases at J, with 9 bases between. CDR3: CSARDLESSYNEQFF. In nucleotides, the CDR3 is TGCAGTGCTAGAGATCTAGAGAGCTCCTACAATGAGCAGTTCTTC.

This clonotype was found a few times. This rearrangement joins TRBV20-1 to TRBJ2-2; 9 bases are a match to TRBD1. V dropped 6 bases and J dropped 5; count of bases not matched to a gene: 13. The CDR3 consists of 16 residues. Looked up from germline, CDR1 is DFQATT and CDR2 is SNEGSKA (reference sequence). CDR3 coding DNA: TGCAGTGCCAAATCCCCGGGACAGGGAGAGACCGGGGAGCTGTTTTTT. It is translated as CSAKSPGQGETGELFF.

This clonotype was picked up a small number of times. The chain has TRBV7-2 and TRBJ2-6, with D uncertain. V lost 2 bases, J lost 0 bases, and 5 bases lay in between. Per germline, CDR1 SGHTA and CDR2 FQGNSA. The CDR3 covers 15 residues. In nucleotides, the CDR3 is TGTGCCAGCAGCTTATCAGACTCTGGGGCCAACGTCCTGACTTTC. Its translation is CASSLSDSGANVLTF. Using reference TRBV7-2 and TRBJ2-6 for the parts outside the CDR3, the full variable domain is GAGVSQSPSNKVTEKGKDVELRCDPISGHTALYWYRQSLGQGLEFLIYFQGNSAPDKSGLPSDRFSAERTGGSVSTLTIQRTQQEDSAVYLCASSLSDSGANVLTFGAGSRLTVL.

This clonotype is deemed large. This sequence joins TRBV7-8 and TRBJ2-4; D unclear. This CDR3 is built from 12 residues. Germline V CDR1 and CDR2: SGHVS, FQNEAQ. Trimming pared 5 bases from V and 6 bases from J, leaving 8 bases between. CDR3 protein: CASSAERNIQYF. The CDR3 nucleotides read TGTGCCAGCAGCGCAGAGCGAAACATTCAGTACTTC.

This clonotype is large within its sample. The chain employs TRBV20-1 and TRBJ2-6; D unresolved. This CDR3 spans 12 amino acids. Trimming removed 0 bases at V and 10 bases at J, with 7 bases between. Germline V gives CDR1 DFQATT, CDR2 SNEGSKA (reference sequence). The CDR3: CSARDPRNVLTF. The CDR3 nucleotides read TGCAGTGCTAGAGATCCTAGGAACGTCCTGACTTTC.

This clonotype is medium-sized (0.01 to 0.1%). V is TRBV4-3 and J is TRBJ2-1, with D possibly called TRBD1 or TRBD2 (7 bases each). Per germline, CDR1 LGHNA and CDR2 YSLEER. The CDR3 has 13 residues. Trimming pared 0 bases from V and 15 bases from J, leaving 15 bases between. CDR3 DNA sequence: TGCGCCAGCAGCCAAGAAAGCGGGACAGCCCCGTTCTTC. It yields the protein CASSQESGTAPFF.

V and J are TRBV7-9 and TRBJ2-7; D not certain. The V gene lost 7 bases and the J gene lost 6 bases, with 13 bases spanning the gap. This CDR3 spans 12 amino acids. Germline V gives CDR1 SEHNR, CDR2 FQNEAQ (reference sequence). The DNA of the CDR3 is TGTGCCAGCATGAAGGGATTTAGCGAGCAGTACTTC. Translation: CASMKGFSEQYF. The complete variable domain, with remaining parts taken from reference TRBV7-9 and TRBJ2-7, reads DTGVSQNPRHKITKRGQNVTFRCDPISEHNRLYWYRQTLGQGPEFLTYFQNEAQLEKSRLLSDRFSAERPKGSFSTLEIQRTEQGDSAMYLCASMKGFSEQYFGPGTRLTVT.

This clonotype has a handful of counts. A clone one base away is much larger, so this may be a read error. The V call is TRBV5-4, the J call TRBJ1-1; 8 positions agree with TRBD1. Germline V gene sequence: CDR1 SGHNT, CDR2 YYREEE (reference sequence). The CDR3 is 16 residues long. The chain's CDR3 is CASSWELGQGGTVAFF. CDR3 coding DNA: TGTGCCAGCAGCTGGGAACTCGGACAGGGAGGGACTGTAGCTTTCTTT.

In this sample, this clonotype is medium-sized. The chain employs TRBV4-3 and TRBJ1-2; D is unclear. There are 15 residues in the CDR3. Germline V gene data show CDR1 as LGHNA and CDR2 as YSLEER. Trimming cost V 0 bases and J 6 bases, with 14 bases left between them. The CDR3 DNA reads TGCGCCAGCAGCCAAGATTGGCGGAGCAATAATGGCTACACCTTC. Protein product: CASSQDWRSNNGYTF.

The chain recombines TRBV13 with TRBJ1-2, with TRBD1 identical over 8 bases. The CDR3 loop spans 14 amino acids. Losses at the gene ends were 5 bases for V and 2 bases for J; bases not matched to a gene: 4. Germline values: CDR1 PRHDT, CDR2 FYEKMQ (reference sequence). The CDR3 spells CASSKDRENYGYTF. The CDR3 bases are TGTGCCAGCAGCAAGGACAGGGAAAACTATGGCTACACCTTC.

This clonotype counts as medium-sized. The CDR3 coding sequence is TGTGCCAGCAGCCTGGGGCTCTCAGGGGAAGATACGCAGTATTTT. Its translation: CASSLGLSGEDTQYF. The rearrangement uses TRBV7-8 and TRBJ2-3, with D perhaps matching TRBD1 (6 bases). The CDR3 runs 15 residues. CDR1 is SGHVS and CDR2 is FQNEAQ in the germline V gene. Deletions cut 5 bases from V and 5 bases from J, with 17 bases between.

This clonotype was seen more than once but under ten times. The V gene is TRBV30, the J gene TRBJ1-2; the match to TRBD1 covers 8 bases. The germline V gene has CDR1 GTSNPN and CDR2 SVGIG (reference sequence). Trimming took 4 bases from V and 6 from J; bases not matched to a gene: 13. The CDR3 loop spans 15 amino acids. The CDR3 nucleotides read TGTGCCTGGATTAAACCAATGGGACAGGTCAATGGCTACACCTTC. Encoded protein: CAWIKPMGQVNGYTF.

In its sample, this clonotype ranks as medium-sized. The CDR3 sequence: CSAPRVAGGSYEQYF. CDR3 DNA: TGCAGTGCTCCCCGGGTAGCGGGGGGCTCCTACGAGCAGTACTTC. V and J are TRBV20-1 and TRBJ2-7; 10 bases are a match to TRBD2. V lost 5 bases and J lost 0; bases outside the gene matches: 7. Per the germline V gene, CDR1 is DFQATT and CDR2 is SNEGSKA (reference sequence). The length of the CDR3 is 15 residues.

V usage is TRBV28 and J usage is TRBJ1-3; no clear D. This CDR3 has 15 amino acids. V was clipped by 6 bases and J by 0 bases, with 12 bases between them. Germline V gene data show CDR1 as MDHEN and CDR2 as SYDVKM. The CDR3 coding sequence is TGTGCCAGCAGACTTACACCCAACTCTGGAAACACCATATATTTT. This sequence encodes CASRLTPNSGNTIYF.

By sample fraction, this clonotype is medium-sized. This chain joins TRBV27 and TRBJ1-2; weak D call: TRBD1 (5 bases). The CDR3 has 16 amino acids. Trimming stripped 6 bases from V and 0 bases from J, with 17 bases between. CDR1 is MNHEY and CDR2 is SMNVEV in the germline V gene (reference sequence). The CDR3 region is CASRNTKTAANYGYTF. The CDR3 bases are TGTGCCAGCAGAAATACCAAGACAGCAGCTAACTATGGCTACACCTTC.

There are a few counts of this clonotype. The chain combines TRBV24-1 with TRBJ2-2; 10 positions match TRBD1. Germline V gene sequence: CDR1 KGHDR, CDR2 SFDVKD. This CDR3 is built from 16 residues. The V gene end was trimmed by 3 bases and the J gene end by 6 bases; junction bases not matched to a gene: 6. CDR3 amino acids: CATSDPTGGESGELFF. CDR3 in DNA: TGTGCCACCAGTGATCCGACAGGGGGCGAGTCCGGGGAGCTGTTTTTT.

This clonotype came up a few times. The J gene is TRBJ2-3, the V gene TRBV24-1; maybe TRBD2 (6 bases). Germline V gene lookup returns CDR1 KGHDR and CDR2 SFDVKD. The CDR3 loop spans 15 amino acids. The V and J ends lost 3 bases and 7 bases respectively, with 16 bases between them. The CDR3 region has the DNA TGTGCCACCAGTGATGAGGGTTGGGGCGGGAATACGCAGTATTTT. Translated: CATSDEGWGGNTQYF.

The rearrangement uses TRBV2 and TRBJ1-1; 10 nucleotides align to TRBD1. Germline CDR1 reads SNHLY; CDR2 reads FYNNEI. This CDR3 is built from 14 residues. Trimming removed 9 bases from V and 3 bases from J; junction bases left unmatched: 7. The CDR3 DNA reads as TGTGCCAGGACGATCGACAGGGGGCACACTGAAGCTTTCTTT. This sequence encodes CARTIDRGHTEAFF. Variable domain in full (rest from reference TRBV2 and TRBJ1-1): EPEVTQTPSHQVTQMGQEVILRCVPISNHLYFYWYRQILGQKVEFLVSFYNNEISEKSEIFDDQFSVERPDGSNFTLKIRSTKLEDSAMYFCARTIDRGHTEAFFGQGTRLTVV.

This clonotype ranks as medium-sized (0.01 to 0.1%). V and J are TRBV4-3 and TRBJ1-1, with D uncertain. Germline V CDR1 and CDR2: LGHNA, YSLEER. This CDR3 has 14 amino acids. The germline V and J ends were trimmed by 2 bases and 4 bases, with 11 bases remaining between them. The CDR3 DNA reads TGCGCCAGCAGCCAACCTTCCCTGAGCACTGAAGCTTTCTTT. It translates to CASSQPSLSTEAFF.

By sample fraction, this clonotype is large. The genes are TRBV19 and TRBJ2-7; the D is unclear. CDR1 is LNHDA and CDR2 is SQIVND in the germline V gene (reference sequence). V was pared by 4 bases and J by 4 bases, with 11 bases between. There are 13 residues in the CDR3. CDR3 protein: CASSNNVGYEQYF. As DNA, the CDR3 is TGTGCCAGTAGTAATAATGTGGGGTACGAGCAGTACTTC.